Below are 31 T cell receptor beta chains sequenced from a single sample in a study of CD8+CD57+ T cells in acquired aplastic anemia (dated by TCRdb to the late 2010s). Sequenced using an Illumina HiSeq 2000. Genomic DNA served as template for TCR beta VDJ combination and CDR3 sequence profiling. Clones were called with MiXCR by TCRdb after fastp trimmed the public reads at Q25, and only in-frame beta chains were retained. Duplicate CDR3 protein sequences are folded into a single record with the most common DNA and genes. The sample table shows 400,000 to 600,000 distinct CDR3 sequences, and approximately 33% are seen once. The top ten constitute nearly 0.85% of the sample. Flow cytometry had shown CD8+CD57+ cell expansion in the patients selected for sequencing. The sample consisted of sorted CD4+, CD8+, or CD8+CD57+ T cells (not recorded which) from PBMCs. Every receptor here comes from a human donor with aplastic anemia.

The CDR3 nucleotides read TGTGCCAGCAGCTCTGATGGTCGGGGAATCTACGAGCAGTACTTC. It codes for CASSSDGRGIYEQYF. The V gene is TRBV7-2, the J gene TRBJ2-7; the D gene is possibly TRBD2 (5 bases). CDR3 length equals 15 residues. Germline values: CDR1 SGHTA, CDR2 FQGNSA. Trimming removed 4 bases from V and 3 bases from J, with 16 bases in between.

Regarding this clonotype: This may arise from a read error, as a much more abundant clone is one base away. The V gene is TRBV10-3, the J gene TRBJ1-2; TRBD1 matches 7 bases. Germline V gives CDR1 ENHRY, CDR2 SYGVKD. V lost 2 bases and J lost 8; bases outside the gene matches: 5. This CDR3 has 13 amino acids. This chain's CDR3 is CAISEQGVIGYTF. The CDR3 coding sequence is TGTGCCATCAGTGAGCAGGGGGTGATAGGCTACACCTTC.

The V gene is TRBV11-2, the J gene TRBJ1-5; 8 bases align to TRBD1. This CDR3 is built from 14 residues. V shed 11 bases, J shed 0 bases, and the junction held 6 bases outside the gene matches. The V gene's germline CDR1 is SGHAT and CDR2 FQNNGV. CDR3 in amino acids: CAQRQGFSNQPQHF. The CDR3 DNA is TGTGCCCAAAGACAGGGGTTTAGCAATCAGCCCCAGCATTTT.

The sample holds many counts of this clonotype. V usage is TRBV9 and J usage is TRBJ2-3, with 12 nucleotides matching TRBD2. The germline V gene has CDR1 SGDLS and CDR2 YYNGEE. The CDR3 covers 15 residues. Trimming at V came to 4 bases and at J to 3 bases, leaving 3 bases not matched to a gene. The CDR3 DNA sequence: TGTGCCAGCAGCCCGGGACTAGCGGGTACAGATACGCAGTATTTT. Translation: CASSPGLAGTDTQYF.

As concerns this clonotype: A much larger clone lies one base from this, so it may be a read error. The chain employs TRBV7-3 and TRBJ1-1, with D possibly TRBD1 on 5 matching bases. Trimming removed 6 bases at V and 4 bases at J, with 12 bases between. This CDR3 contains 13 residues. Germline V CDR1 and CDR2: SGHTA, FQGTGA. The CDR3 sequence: CASRPSGSTEAFF. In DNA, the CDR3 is TGTGCCAGCAGACCCTCAGGGTCCACTGAAGCTTTCTTT.

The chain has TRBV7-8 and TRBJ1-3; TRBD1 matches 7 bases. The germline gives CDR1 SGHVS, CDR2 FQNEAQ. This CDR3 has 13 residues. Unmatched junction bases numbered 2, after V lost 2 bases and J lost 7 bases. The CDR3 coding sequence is TGTGCCAGCAGCTTAACAGGGGACAACACCATATATTTT. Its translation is CASSLTGDNTIYF. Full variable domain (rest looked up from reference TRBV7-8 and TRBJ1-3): GAGVSQSPRYKVAKRGQDVALRCDPISGHVSLFWYQQALGQGPEFLTYFQNEAQLDKSGLPSDRFFAERPEGSVSTLKIQRTQQEDSAVYLCASSLTGDNTIYFGEGSWLTVV.

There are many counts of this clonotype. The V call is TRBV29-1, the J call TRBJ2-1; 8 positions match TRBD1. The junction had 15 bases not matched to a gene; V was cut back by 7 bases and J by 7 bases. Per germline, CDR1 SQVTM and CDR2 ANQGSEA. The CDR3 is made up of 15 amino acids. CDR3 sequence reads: CSASTGTGGRNEQFF. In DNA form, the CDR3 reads TGCAGCGCCTCAACCGGGACAGGCGGTCGAAATGAGCAGTTCTTC.

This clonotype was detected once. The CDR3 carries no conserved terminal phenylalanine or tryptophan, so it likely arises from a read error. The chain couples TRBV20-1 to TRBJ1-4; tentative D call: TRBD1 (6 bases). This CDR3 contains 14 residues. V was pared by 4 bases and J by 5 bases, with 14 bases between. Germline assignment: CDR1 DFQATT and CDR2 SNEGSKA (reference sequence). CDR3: CSATEGGGNEKLFS. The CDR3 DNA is TGCAGTGCTACTGAGGGAGGGGGGAATGAAAAACTGTTTTCT.

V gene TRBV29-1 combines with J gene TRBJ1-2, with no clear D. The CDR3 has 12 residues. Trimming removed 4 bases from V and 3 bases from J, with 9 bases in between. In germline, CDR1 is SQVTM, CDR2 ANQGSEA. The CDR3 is CSVVGGDYGYTF. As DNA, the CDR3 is TGCAGCGTTGTAGGAGGCGACTATGGCTACACCTTC.

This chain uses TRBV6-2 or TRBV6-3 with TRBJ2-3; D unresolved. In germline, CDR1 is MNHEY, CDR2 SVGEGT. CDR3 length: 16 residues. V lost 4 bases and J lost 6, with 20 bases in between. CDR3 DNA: TGTGCCAGCAGTTCCCGCTCGGACGCCCCTCGGGATACGCAGTATTTT. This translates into CASSSRSDAPRDTQYF.

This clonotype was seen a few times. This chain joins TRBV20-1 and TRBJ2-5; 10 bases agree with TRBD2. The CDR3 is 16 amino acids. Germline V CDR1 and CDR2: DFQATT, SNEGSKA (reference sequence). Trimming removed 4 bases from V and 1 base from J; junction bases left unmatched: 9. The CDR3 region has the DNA TGCAGTGCTATATCGCACTCTAGCGGGGGCCAAGAGACCCAGTACTTC. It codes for CSAISHSSGGQETQYF.

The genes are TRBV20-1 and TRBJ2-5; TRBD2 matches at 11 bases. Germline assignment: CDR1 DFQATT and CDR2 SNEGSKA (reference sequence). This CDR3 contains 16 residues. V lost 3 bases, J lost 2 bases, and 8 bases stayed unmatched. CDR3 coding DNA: TGCAGTGCTAGGTCTGGACTAGCGGGCCTGCAAGAGACCCAGTACTTC. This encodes CSARSGLAGLQETQYF.

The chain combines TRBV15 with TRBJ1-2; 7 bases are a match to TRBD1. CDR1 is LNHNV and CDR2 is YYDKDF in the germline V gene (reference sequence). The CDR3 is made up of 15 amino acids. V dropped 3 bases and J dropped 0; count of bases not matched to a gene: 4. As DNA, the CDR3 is TGTGCCACCAGCAGTAGGACAGGATCTAACTATGGCTACACCTTC. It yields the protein CATSSRTGSNYGYTF.

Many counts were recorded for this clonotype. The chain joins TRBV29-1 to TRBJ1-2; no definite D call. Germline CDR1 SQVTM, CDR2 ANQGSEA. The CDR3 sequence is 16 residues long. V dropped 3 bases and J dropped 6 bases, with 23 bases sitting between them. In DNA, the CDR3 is TGCAGCGTTGATAGTTTGCAAGAGGTTTTAAACAATGGCTACACCTTC. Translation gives CSVDSLQEVLNNGYTF.

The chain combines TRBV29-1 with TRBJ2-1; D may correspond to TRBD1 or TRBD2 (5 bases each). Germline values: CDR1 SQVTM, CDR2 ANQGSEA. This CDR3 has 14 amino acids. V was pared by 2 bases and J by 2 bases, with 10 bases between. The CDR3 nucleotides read TGCAGCGTTGAATCGAGGGGCCCCTACAATGAGCAGTTCTTC. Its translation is CSVESRGPYNEQFF.

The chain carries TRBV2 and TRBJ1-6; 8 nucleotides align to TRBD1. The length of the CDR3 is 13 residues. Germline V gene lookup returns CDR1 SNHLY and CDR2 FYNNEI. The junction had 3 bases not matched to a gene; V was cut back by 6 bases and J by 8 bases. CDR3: CASSGTGYSPLHF. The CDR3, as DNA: TGTGCCAGCAGCGGGACAGGTTATTCACCCCTCCACTTT.

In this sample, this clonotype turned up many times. CDR3 in DNA: TGTGCCAGCAGCTGGACCCTTGGGGAGCGTCCGTACTTC. It codes for CASSWTLGERPYF. The chain has TRBV7-9 and TRBJ2-7, with D perhaps TRBD2 (5 bases). This CDR3 spans 13 amino acids. Trimming took off 4 bases at V and 12 bases at J, with 19 bases between the two ends. Looked up from germline, CDR1 is SEHNR and CDR2 is FQNEAQ (reference sequence).

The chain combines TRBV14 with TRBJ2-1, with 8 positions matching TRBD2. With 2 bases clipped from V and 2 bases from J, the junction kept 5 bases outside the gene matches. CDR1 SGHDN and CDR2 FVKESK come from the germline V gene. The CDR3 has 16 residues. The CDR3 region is CASSQSTSVAYNEQFF. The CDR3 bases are TGTGCCAGCAGCCAATCGACTAGCGTGGCCTACAATGAGCAGTTCTTC.

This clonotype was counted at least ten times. The CDR3 DNA follows: TGCAGTGCTAGTTCCCGGGGCGGCTACACCTTC. Its protein product is CSASSRGGYTF. The V gene is TRBV20-1, the J gene TRBJ1-2, with D possibly being TRBD1 (5 bases). From germline, CDR1 is DFQATT and CDR2 SNEGSKA (reference sequence). V gave up 3 bases and J gave up 8 bases, with 10 bases separating them. This CDR3 is 11 amino acids long.

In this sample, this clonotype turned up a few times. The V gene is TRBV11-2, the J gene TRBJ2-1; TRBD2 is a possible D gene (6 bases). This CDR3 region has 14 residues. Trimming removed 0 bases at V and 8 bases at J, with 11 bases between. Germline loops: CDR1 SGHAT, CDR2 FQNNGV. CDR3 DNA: TGTGCCAGCAGCTTAGAACTAGCAGGAGATGAGCAGTTCTTC. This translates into CASSLELAGDEQFF.

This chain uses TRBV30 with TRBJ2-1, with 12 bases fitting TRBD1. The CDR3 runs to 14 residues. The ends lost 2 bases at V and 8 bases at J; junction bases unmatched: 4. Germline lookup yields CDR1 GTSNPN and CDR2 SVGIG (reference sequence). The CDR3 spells CAWSPGTGGHEQFF. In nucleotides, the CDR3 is TGTGCCTGGAGTCCCGGGACAGGGGGCCATGAGCAGTTCTTC.

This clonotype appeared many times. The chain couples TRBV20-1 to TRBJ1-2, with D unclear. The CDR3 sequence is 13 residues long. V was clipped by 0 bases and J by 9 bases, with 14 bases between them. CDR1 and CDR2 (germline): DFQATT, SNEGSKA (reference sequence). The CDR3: CSARDRVLRSYTF. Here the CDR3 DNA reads TGCAGTGCTAGAGATCGGGTCCTCCGCAGCTACACCTTC.

The CDR3 here is CASSLEGADGYTF. The CDR3 DNA is TGTGCCAGCAGCTTAGAGGGGGCGGATGGCTACACCTTC. V gene TRBV11-2 combines with J gene TRBJ1-2, with D tentatively TRBD1 (6 bases). From germline, CDR1 is SGHAT and CDR2 FQNNGV. CDR3 size: 13 residues. The V end was cut by 0 bases, the J end by 6 bases, with 8 bases between.

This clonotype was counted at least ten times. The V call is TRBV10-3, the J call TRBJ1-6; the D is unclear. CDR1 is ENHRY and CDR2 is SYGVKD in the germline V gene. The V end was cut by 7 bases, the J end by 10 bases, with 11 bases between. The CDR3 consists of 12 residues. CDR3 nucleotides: TGTGCCATCACGTTTGGGAACTCACCCCTCCACTTT. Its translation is CAITFGNSPLHF.

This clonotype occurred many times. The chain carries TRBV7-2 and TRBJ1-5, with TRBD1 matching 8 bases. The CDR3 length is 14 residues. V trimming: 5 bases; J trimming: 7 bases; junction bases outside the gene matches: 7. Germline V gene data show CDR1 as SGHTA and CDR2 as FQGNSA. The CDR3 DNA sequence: TGTGCCAGCAGCGTCGGGACAGGATACCAGCCCCAGCATTTT. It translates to CASSVGTGYQPQHF.

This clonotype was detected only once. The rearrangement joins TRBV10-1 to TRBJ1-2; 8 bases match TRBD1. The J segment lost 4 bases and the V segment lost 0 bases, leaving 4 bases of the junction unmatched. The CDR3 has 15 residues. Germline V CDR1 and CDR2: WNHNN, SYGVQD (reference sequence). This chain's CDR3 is CASSESDRGIYGYTF. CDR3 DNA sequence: TGCGCCAGCAGTGAGTCAGACAGGGGTATCTATGGCTACACCTTC.

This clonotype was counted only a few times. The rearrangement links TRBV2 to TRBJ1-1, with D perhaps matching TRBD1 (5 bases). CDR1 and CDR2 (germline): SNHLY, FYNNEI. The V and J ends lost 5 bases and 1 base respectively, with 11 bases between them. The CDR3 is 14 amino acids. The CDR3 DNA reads TGTGCCAGCAGTTACAGGATCGAGAACACTGAAGCTTTCTTT. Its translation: CASSYRIENTEAFF.

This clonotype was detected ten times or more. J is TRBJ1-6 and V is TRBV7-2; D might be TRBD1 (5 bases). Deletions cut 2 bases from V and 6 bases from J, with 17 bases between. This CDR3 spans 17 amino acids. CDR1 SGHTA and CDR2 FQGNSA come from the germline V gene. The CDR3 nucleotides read TGTGCCAGCAGCTTAATGGGGCGGGGACTAAGTAATTCACCCCTCCACTTT. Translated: CASSLMGRGLSNSPLHF.

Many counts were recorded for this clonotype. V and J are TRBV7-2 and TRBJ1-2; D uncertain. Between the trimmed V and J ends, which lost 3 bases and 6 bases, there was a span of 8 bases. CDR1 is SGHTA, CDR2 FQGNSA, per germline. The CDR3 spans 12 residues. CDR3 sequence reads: CASSFPGHGYTF. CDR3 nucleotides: TGTGCCAGCAGCTTCCCGGGCCATGGCTACACCTTC. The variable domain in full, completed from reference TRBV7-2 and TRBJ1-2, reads GAGVSQSPSNKVTEKGKDVELRCDPISGHTALYWYRQSLGQGLEFLIYFQGNSAPDKSGLPSDRFSAERTGGSVSTLTIQRTQQEDSAVYLCASSFPGHGYTFGSGTRLTVV.

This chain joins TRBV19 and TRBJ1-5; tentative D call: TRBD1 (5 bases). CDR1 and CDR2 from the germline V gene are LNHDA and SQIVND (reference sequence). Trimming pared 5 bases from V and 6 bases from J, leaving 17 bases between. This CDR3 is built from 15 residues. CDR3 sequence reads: CASSSFQGTGQPQHF. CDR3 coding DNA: TGTGCCAGTAGTTCATTCCAGGGTACGGGTCAGCCCCAGCATTTT.

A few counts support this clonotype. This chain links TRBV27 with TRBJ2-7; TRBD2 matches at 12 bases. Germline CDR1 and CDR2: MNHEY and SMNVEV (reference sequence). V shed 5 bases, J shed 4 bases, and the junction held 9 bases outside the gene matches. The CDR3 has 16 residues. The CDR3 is CASSPPGTSGLYEQYF. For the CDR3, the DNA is TGTGCCAGCAGTCCCCCCGGGACTAGCGGGTTGTACGAGCAGTACTTC.